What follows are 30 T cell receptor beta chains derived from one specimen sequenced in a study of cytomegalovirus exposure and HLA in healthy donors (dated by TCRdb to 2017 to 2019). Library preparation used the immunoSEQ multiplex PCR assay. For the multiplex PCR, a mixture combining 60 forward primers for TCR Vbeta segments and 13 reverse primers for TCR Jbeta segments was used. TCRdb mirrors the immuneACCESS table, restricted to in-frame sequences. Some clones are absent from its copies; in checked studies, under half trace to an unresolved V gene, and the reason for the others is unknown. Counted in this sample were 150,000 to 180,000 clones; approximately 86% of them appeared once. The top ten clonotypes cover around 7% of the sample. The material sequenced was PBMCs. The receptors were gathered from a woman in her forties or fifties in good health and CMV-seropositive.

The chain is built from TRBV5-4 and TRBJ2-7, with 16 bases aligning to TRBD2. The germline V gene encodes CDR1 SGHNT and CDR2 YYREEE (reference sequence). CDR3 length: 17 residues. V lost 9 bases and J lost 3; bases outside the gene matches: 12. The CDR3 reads CATHRPGLAGGIYEQYF. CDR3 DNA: TGTGCCACCCACCGACCGGGACTAGCGGGGGGGATCTACGAGCAGTACTTC.

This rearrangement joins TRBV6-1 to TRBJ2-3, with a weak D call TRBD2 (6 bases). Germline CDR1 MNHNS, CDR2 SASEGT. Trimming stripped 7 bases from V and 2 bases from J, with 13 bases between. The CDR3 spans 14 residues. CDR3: CASMRGLSTDTQYF. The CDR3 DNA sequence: TGTGCCAGCATGAGGGGACTCTCCACAGATACGCAGTATTTT.

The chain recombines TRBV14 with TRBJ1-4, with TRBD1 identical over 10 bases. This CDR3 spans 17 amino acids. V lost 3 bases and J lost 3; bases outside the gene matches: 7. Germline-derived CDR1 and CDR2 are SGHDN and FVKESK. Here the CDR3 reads CASSQNDRGLANEKLFF. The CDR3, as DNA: TGTGCCAGCAGCCAGAACGACAGGGGGCTTGCTAATGAAAAACTGTTTTTT. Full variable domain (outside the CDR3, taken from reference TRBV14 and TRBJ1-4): EAGVTQFPSHSVIEKGQTVTLRCDPISGHDNLYWYRRVMGKEIKFLLHFVKESKQDESGMPNNRFLAERTGGTYSTLKVQPAELEDSGVYFCASSQNDRGLANEKLFFGSGTQLSVL.

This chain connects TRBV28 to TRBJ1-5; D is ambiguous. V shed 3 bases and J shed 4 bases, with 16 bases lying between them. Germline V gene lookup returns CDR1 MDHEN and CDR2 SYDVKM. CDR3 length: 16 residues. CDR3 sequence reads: CASSFTDWRVNQPQHF. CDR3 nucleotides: TGTGCCAGCAGTTTTACTGACTGGAGGGTGAATCAGCCCCAGCATTTT.

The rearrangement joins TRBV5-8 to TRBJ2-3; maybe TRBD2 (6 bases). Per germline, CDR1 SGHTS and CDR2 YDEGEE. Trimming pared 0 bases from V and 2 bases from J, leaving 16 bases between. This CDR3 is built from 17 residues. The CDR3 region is CASSLGVVAGPTDTQYF. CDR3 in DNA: TGTGCCAGCAGCTTGGGGGTGGTGGCGGGGCCCACAGATACGCAGTATTTT. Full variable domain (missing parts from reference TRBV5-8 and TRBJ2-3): EAGVTQSPTHLIKTRGQQATLRCSPISGHTSVYWYQQALGLGLQFLLWYDEGEERNRGNFPPRFSGRQFPNYSSELNVNALELEDSALYLCASSLGVVAGPTDTQYFGPGTRLTVL.

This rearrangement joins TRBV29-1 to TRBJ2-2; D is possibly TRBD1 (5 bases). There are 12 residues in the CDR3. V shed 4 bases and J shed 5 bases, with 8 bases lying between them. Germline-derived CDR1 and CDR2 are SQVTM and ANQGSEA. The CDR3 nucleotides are TGCAGCGTTGGGACACCGACCGGGGAGCTGTTTTTT. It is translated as CSVGTPTGELFF.

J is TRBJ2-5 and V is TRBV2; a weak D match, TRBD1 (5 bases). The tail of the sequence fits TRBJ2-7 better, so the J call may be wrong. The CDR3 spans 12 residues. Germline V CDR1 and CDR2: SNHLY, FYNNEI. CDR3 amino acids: CASSGGRYEQYF. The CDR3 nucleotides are TGTGCCAGCAGTGGGGGCAGGTACGAGCAGTACTTC.

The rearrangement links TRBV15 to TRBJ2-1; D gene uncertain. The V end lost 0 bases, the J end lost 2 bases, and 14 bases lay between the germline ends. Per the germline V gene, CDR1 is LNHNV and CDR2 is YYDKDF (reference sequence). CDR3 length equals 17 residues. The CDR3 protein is CATSRDIGSSAYNEQFF. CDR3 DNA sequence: TGTGCCACCAGCAGAGATATCGGGTCGTCCGCCTACAATGAGCAGTTCTTC.

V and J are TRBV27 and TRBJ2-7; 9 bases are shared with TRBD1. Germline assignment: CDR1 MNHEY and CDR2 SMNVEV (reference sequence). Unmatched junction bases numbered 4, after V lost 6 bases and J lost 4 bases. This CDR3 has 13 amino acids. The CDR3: CASRLQGAYEQYF. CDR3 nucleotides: TGTGCCAGCAGATTACAGGGGGCTTACGAGCAGTACTTC.

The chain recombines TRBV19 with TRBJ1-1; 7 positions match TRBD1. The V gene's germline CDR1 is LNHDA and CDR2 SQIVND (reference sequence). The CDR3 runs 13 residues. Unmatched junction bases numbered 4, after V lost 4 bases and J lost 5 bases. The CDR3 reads CASSRTGDTEAFF. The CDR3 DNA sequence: TGTGCCAGTAGTAGAACAGGGGATACTGAAGCTTTCTTT.

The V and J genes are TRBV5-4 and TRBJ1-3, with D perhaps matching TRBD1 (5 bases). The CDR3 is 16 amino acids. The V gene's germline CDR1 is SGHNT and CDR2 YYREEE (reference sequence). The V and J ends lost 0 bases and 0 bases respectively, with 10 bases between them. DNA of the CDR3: TGTGCCAGCAGCTTGGATGGGGGGATCTCTGGAAACACCATATATTTT. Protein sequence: CASSLDGGISGNTIYF.

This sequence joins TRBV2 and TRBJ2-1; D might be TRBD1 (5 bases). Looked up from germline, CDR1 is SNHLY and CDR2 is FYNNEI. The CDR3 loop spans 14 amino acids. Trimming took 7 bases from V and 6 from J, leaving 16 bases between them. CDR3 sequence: CASNVRTGGNEQFF. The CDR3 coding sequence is TGTGCCAGCAATGTGAGAACAGGTGGCAATGAGCAGTTCTTC.

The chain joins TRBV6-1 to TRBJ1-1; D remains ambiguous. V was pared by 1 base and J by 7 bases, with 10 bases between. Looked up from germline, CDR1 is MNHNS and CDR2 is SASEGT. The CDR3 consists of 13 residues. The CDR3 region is CASSEVVKSEAFF. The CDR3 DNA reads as TGTGCCAGCAGTGAAGTAGTGAAGAGTGAAGCTTTCTTT.

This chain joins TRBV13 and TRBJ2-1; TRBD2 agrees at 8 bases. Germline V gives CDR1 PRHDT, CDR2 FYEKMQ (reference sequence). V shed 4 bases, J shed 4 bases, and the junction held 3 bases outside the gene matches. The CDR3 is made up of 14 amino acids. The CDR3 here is CASSYTSGYNEQFF. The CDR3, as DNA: TGTGCCAGCAGCTACACTAGCGGATACAATGAGCAGTTCTTC.

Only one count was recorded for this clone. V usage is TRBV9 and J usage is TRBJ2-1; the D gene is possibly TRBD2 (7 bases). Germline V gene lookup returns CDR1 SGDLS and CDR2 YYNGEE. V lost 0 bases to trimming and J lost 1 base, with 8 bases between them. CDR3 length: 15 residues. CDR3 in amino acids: CASSVEGGSYNEQFF. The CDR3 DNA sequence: TGTGCCAGCAGCGTAGAGGGGGGGTCCTACAATGAGCAGTTCTTC.

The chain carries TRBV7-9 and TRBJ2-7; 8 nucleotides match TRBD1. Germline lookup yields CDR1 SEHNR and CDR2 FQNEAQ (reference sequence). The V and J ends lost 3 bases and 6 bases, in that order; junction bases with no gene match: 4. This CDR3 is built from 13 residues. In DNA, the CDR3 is TGTGCCAGCAGCTTGTCAACAGGGGGCGAGCAGTACTTC. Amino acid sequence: CASSLSTGGEQYF.

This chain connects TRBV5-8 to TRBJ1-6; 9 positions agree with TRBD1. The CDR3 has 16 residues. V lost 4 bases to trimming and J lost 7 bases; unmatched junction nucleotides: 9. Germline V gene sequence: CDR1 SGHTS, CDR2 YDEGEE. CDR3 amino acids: CASSARSGTGNSPLHF. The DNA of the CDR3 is TGTGCCAGCAGCGCCCGGTCCGGGACAGGGAATTCACCCCTCCACTTT. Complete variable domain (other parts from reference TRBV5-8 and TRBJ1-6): EAGVTQSPTHLIKTRGQQATLRCSPISGHTSVYWYQQALGLGLQFLLWYDEGEERNRGNFPPRFSGRQFPNYSSELNVNALELEDSALYLCASSARSGTGNSPLHFGNGTRLTVT.

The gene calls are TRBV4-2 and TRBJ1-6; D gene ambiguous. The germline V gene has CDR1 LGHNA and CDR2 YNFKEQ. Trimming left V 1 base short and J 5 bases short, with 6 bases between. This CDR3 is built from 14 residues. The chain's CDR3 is CASSQVGDNSPLHF. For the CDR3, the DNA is TGTGCCAGCAGCCAAGTAGGAGATAATTCACCCCTCCACTTT.

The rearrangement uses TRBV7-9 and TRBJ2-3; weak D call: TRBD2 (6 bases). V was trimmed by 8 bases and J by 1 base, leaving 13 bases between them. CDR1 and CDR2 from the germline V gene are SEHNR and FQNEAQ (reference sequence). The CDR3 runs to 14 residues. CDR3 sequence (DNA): TGTGCCAGCGGGCCGTGGGGGGGCACAGATACGCAGTATTTT. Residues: CASGPWGGTDTQYF. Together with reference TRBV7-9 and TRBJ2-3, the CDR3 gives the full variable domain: DTGVSQNPRHKITKRGQNVTFRCDPISEHNRLYWYRQTLGQGPEFLTYFQNEAQLEKSRLLSDRFSAERPKGSFSTLEIQRTEQGDSAMYLCASGPWGGTDTQYFGPGTRLTVL.

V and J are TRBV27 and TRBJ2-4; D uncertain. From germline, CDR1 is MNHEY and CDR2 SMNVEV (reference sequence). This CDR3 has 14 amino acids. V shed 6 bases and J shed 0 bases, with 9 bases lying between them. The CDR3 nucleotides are TGTGCCAGCAGCCTGGCGGCAGCCAAAAACATTCAGTACTTC. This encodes CASSLAAAKNIQYF.

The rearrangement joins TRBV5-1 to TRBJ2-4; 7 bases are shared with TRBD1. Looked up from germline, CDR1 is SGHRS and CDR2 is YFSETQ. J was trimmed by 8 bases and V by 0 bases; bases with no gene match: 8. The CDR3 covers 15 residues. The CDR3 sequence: CASSLAGTQGDIQYF. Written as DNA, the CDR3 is TGCGCCAGCAGCTTGGCTGGGACCCAGGGGGACATTCAGTACTTC.

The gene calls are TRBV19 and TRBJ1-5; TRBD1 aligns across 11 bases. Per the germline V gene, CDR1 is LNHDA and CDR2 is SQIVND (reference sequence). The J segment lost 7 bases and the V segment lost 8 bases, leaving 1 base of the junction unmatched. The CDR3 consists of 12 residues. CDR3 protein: CASRTGGQPQHF. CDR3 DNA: TGTGCCAGTCGGACAGGGGGCCAGCCCCAGCATTTT.

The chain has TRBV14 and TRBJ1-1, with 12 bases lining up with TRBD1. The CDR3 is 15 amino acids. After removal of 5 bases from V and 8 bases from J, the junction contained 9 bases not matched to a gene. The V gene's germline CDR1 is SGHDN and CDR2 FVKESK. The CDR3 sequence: CASSKRGTGGLEAFF. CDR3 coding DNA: TGTGCCAGCAGCAAGAGAGGGACAGGGGGCTTAGAAGCTTTCTTT.

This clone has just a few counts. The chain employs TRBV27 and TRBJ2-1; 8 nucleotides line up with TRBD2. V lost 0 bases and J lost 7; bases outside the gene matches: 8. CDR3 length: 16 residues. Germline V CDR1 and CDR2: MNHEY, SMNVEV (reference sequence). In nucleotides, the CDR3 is TGTGCCAGCAGTTTATCAACCCCCGGGGGGGCAAATGAGCAGTTCTTC. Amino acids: CASSLSTPGGANEQFF.

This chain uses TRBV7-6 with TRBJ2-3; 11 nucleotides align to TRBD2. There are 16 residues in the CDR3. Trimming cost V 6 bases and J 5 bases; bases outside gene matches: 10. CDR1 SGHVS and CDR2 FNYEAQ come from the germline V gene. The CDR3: CASSALAGAGGDTQYF. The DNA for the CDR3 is TGTGCCAGCAGTGCACTAGCGGGGGCGGGGGGAGATACGCAGTATTTT.

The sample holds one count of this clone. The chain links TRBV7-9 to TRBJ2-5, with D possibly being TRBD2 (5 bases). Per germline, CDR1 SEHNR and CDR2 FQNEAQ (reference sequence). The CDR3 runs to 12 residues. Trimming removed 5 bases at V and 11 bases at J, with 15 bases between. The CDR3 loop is CASSGVPWEQYF. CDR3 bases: TGTGCCAGCAGCGGAGTACCCTGGGAGCAGTACTTC.

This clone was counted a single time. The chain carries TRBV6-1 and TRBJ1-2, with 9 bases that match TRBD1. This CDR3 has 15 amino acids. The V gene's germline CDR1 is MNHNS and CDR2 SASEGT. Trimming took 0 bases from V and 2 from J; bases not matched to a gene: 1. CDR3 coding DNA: TGTGCCAGCAGTGAAGCCGGGACAGGGAACTATGGCTACACCTTC. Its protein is CASSEAGTGNYGYTF.

As DNA, the CDR3 is TGTGCCAGCAGTGACGACAGGTGGACAGATACGCAGTATTTT. It yields the protein CASSDDRWTDTQYF. The chain is built from TRBV25-1 and TRBJ2-3; maybe TRBD1 (6 bases). Germline values: CDR1 MGHDK, CDR2 SYGVNS. CDR3 length: 14 amino acids. V was pared by 3 bases and J by 3 bases, with 10 bases between.

The CDR3 DNA is TGTGCCAGCAGCGTAATGGCACCGGGACAGGGGGGTGAGCAGTTCTTC. It is translated as CASSVMAPGQGGEQFF. The J gene is TRBJ2-1, the V gene TRBV9; 11 bases map to TRBD1. Trimming took 1 base from V and 9 from J; bases not matched to a gene: 9. The CDR3 runs to 16 residues. The V gene's germline CDR1 is SGDLS and CDR2 YYNGEE.

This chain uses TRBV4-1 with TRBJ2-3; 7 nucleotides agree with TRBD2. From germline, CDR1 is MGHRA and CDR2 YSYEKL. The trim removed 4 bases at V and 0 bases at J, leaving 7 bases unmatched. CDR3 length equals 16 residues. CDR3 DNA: TGCGCCAGCAGCCTGAAACTAGCGACTAGCACAGATACGCAGTATTTT. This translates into CASSLKLATSTDTQYF.